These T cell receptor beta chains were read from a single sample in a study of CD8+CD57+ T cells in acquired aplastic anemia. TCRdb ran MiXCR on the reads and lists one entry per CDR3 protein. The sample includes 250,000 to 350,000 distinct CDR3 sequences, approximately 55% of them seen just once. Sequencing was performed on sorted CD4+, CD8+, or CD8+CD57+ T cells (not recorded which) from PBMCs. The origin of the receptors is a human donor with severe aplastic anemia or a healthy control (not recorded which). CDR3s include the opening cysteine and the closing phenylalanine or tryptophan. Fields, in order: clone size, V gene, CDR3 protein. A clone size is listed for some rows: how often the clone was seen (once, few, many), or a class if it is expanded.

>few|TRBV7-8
CASSLMSDKNTEAFF
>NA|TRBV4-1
CASSQQTYYEQYF
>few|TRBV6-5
CASKDRVDGYTF
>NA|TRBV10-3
CAISESLGNERLFF
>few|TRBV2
CASSGEGVNQPQHF
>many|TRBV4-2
CASSQGLAGGPSNEQFF
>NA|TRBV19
CASSFRDPNQPQHF
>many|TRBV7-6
CASSSPGATEAFF
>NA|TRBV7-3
CASSPRHTGEDGTEAFF
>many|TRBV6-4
CASSDRGSYEQYF
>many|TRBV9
CASSYTTNNEKLFF
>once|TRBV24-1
CATSDYGTSSYNEQFF
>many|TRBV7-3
CASSPADGSREAFF
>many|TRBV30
CAWRSGTNTGELFF
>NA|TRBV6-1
CASSFSGAKYGYTF
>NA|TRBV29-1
CSVDGTVGESYEQYF
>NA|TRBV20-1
CSALGLAGVDTQYF
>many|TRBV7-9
CASSLGQSNEKLFF
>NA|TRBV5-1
CASSGAADEQYF
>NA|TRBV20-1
CSARAGGQNIQYF
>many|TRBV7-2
CASSERRTSNTEAFF
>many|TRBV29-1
CSGTFSTDTQYF
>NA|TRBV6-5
CASIGQGRTEAFF
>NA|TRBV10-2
CASSEDKFRFQPQHF